Listed below are T cell receptor beta chains from one sample, sequenced in a study of blood T cell repertoires in COVID-19. Only in-frame clones appear in the TCRdb table, and some are missing; sequencing was by immunoSEQ multiplex PCR. Of about 22,000 clones listed, about 83% are singletons. The sample consisted of peripheral blood. The origin of the receptors is a man in his 70s with acute or convalescent COVID-19. CDR3s leave out the opening cysteine and the closing phenylalanine or tryptophan. Clone size is not always given. Where it is, it says once, few, many or a class for expanded clones.

v_gene	abundance	j_gene	CDR3aa
TRBV11-3	-	TRBJ2-2	ASSLGPGQGYTGELF
TRBV5-1	-	TRBJ2-2	ASSFTGNTGELF
TRBV14	-	TRBJ2-7	ASSQFGLAAYEQY
TRBV28	once	TRBJ1-1	ASSTDRGGAF
TRBV19	-	TRBJ2-5	ASRDRGRETQY
TRBV20-1	-	TRBJ2-7	SARDREEQY
TRBV3-1/TRBV3-2	-	TRBJ1-4	ASSQPAAPGEKLF
TRBV6-5	-	TRBJ1-1	ASRPGQGQAF
TRBV5-4	-	TRBJ2-2	ASSRSRDGELF
TRBV5-8	-	TRBJ1-2	ASSLDRGAYGYT